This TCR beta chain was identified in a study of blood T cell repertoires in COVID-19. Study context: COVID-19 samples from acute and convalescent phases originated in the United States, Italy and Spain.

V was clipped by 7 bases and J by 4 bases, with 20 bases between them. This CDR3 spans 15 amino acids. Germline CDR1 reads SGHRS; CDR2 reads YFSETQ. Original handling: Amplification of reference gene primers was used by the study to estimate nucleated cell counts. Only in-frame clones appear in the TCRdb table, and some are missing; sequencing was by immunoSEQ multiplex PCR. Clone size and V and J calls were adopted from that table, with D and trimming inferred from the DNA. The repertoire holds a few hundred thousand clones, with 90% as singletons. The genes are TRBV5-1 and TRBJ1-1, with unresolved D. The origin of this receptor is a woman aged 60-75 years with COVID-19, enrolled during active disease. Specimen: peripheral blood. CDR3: CASLKSGEVGTEAFF. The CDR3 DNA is TGCGCCAGCCTAAAAAGCGGTGAGGTCGGCACTGAAGCTTTCTTT.